The 11 T cell receptor beta chains reported below all come from one sample, sequenced in a study of T cell repertoires in cytomegalovirus infection. These receptors are not linked to any known antigen. TCRdb redid the calling of the reads with MiXCR, one entry per CDR3 protein. The data hold about 770,000 distinct CDR3 sequences, with about 29% observed a single time. This sample comprised cultured CD8+ T cells from PBMCs, obtained from culture after CMV antigen stimulation. The receptors here all came from a human donor in good health (CMV status not recorded). Some clones in this sample may be carry-over from other donors' samples.

The table lists this clonotype with a few counts. The V call is TRBV12-5, the J call TRBJ1-2; a weak D match, TRBD1 (6 bases). Germline assignment: CDR1 LGHNT and CDR2 FRNRAP. V shed 7 bases and J shed 2 bases, with 11 bases lying between them. The CDR3 runs to 13 residues. The CDR3 loop reads CASVGGANYGYTF. Here the CDR3 DNA reads TGTGCTAGTGTGGGGGGCGCAAACTATGGCTACACCTTC.

The rearrangement joins TRBV6-8 to TRBJ1-1, with D uncertain. This CDR3 comprises 13 residues. The germline V gene has CDR1 MNHGY and CDR2 SAAAGT. Trimming took off 2 bases at V and 7 bases at J, with 11 bases between the two ends. DNA for the CDR3: TGTGCCAGCAGTTACCGGAGACCGATTGAAGCTTTCTTT. This translates into CASSYRRPIEAFF.

The chain has TRBV7-9 and TRBJ2-1, with unresolved D. Looked up from germline, CDR1 is SEHNR and CDR2 is FQNEAQ (reference sequence). This CDR3 contains 16 residues. V lost 5 bases and J 0 bases, leaving 14 bases between the germline ends. CDR3 protein: CASSPQVRSSYNEQFF. CDR3 DNA: TGTGCCAGCAGCCCGCAAGTACGGAGCTCCTACAATGAGCAGTTCTTC.

This clonotype is a singleton in its sample. V is TRBV13 and J is TRBJ2-7; TRBD2 is a possible D gene (5 bases). This CDR3 is built from 14 residues. Germline V CDR1 and CDR2: PRHDT, FYEKMQ (reference sequence). The V end lost 6 bases, the J end lost 0 bases, and 12 bases lay between the germline ends. The CDR3 here is CASSHEAASYEQYF. For the CDR3, the DNA is TGTGCCAGCAGTCACGAAGCGGCCTCCTACGAGCAGTACTTC.

CDR3: CASRSPYNEQFF. CDR3 nucleotide sequence: TGTGCCAGCAGATCCCCGTACAATGAGCAGTTCTTC. The chain uses TRBV28 and TRBJ2-1; the D is unclear. The CDR3 runs 12 residues. Per the germline V gene, CDR1 is MDHEN and CDR2 is SYDVKM. V was trimmed by 6 bases and J by 4 bases, leaving 7 bases between them.

This clonotype was counted a few times. The chain is built from TRBV24-1 and TRBJ2-4; perhaps TRBD1 as D (5 bases). Trimming shortened V by 4 bases and J by 0 bases, and 12 bases separated the two germline ends. CDR1 is KGHDR and CDR2 is SFDVKD in the germline V gene. The CDR3 length is 16 residues. CDR3 nucleotide sequence: TGTGCCACCAGTGACTTAGACAGATTAGCCAAAAACATTCAGTACTTC. It is translated as CATSDLDRLAKNIQYF.

V gene TRBV5-4 combines with J gene TRBJ2-3; D may be TRBD2 (6 bases). There are 16 residues in the CDR3. The germline V and J ends were trimmed by 4 bases and 0 bases, with 15 bases remaining between them. Germline loops: CDR1 SGHNT, CDR2 YYREEE (reference sequence). CDR3 bases: TGTGCCAGCAGCCTCGGGGAGGTCCCGAGCACAGATACGCAGTATTTT. Protein: CASSLGEVPSTDTQYF.

This clonotype was recorded many times. The J gene is TRBJ2-7, the V gene TRBV7-2; possibly TRBD1 for D (5 bases). Germline V gene lookup returns CDR1 SGHTA and CDR2 FQGNSA. The CDR3 extends over 15 amino acids. V lost 1 base, J lost 2 bases, and 12 bases lay in between. The CDR3 region has the DNA TGTGCCAGCAGCTTAGGGGGCGAAGTGCCCTACGAGCAGTACGTC. Protein: CASSLGGEVPYEQYV.

The V gene is TRBV4-1, the J gene TRBJ1-1; D gene unclear. V was pared by 1 base and J by 8 bases, with 14 bases between. This CDR3 is built from 14 residues. Germline CDR1 is MGHRA and CDR2 is YSYEKL. The CDR3 sequence is CASSQGSLGLEAFF. Written as DNA, the CDR3 is TGCGCCAGCAGCCAAGGATCGCTGGGCCTCGAAGCTTTCTTT.

The CDR3 DNA follows: TGTGCCAGCAGTCGAACCGGGACGCCAAGCAATGAGCAGTTCTTC. It codes for CASSRTGTPSNEQFF. V usage is TRBV7-9 and J usage is TRBJ2-1, with D possibly being TRBD1 or TRBD2 (5 bases each). CDR3 length: 15 residues. Trimming left V 6 bases short and J 6 bases short, with 18 bases between. Germline V gene data show CDR1 as SEHNR and CDR2 as FQNEAQ (reference sequence).

The chain has TRBV10-3 and TRBJ1-2; tentative D call: TRBD1 (5 bases). Trimming removed 1 base from V and 8 bases from J, with 20 bases in between. The V gene's germline CDR1 is ENHRY and CDR2 SYGVKD. The CDR3 is made up of 16 amino acids. This CDR3 reads CAISEWRGEGARGYTF. CDR3 bases: TGTGCCATCAGTGAGTGGCGGGGAGAAGGGGCCCGGGGCTACACCTTC.